These 13 T cell receptor beta chains came from one sample sequenced in a study of T-cell reconstitution after alpha-beta-depleted transplantation in children (dated by TCRdb to 2016 to 2017). What the authors observed across the whole study: Hyperexpanded clone frequencies declined over subsequent months; after one year, T-cell counts and TCRbeta diversity were mostly attributed to newly produced T cells.

No antigen is known for these receptors. The treatment or condition label, as the study defines it: allogeneic hematopoietic cell transplantation with graft depleted of TCRalphabeta T cells and CD19 B cells. Libraries were built with PCR. Sequencing took place on an Illumina HiSeq 2500. TCR library preparation used molecular barcoding, with unique molecular identifiers applied to normalize quantification of the TCRbeta repertoire. TCRdb itself trimmed the public reads at Q25 with fastp, ran MiXCR and retained productive beta chains. For every CDR3 protein sequence, its rows merge into one entry that carries the most common genes and DNA. Present in this sample are about 300,000 distinct CDR3 sequences, almost 8% of which were seen just once. Jointly, the top ten make up about 8.2% of the sample. The specimen comprised peripheral blood, sampled 360 days after TCRalphabeta/CD19-depleted stem cell transplant. All receptors come from a female patient under 10 years old who had a stem cell transplant for Fanconi anemia, so the T cells may come from the graft donor.

This chain links TRBV6-1 with TRBJ2-7, with 8 positions matching TRBD2. V lost 5 bases to trimming and J lost 12 bases; unmatched junction nucleotides: 12. The CDR3 sequence is 13 residues long. Germline-derived CDR1 and CDR2 are MNHNS and SASEGT. CDR3 DNA: TGTGCCAGCAGTCCCCTCGATGGCGGGAGGAGGTACTTC. This sequence encodes CASSPLDGGRRYF.

This clonotype was counted ten times or more. The chain carries TRBV7-2 and TRBJ2-1; possible D gene TRBD1, 6 bases. Germline values: CDR1 SGHTA, CDR2 FQGNSA. The CDR3 loop spans 17 amino acids. V was shortened by 0 bases and J by 5 bases, with 17 bases between the two germline ends. CDR3: CASSLAGAPPWNNEQFF. The DNA for the CDR3 is TGTGCCAGCAGCTTAGCGGGGGCCCCCCCTTGGAACAATGAGCAGTTCTTC.

This clonotype occurred many times. V and J are TRBV6-5 and TRBJ2-5; D possibly corresponds to TRBD1 (5 bases). CDR3 length equals 13 residues. The germline CDR1 and CDR2 sequences are MNHEY and SVGAGI. Trimming took 4 bases from V and 4 from J, leaving 10 bases between them. In DNA, the CDR3 is TGTGCCAGCAGTTCGCAGGGATCAGAGACCCAGTACTTC. This gives the protein CASSSQGSETQYF.

The V call is TRBV7-6, the J call TRBJ1-1; no clear D gene. V was shortened by 6 bases and J by 2 bases, with 13 bases between the two germline ends. This CDR3 is 14 amino acids long. Per germline, CDR1 SGHVS and CDR2 FNYEAQ. CDR3 sequence (DNA): TGTGCCAGCAGTCCGTTTGGGCCCAACACTGAAGCTTTCTTT. This translates into CASSPFGPNTEAFF.

This clonotype was recorded at least ten times. J is TRBJ2-1 and V is TRBV5-1; 8 bases align to TRBD2. The junction had 10 bases not matched to a gene; V was cut back by 2 bases and J by 3 bases. In germline, CDR1 is SGHRS, CDR2 YFSETQ. The CDR3 is made up of 17 amino acids. The CDR3 sequence is CASSLLFGTRNYNEQFF. In DNA, the CDR3 is TGCGCCAGCAGCTTACTTTTCGGGACTAGGAACTACAATGAGCAGTTCTTC.

This clonotype was seen at least ten times. The chain combines TRBV13 with TRBJ2-1; 11 nucleotides line up with TRBD2. The CDR3 length is 18 residues. With 4 bases clipped from V and 4 bases from J, the junction kept 12 bases outside the gene matches. Germline assignment: CDR1 PRHDT and CDR2 FYEKMQ (reference sequence). The CDR3: CASSSFGVGTSGYNEQFF. CDR3 nucleotide sequence: TGTGCCAGCAGCTCTTTCGGGGTAGGGACTAGCGGTTACAATGAGCAGTTCTTC.

This clonotype was picked up many times. The chain is built from TRBV21-1 and TRBJ2-7; the DNA was not used to check the table's D call, TRBD2. TRBV21-1 has pseudogene status. This CDR3 is 14 amino acids long. In nucleotides, the CDR3 is TGTGCCAGCAGCGAGCGGGGGAGCTCCTACGAGCAGTACTTC. Amino acids: CASSERGSSYEQYF.

In its sample, this clonotype was seen many times. The rearrangement links TRBV29-1 to TRBJ1-3; perhaps TRBD1 as D (5 bases). V was clipped by 4 bases and J by 4 bases, with 11 bases between them. Germline CDR1 reads SQVTM; CDR2 reads ANQGSEA. CDR3 length: 13 amino acids. CDR3 sequence (DNA): TGCAGCGTTGCGCTGGGGGTAGGAAACACCATATATTTT. It codes for CSVALGVGNTIYF.

This clonotype was seen repeatedly, ten times or more. The chain is built from TRBV7-9 and TRBJ2-3; perhaps D is TRBD1 or TRBD2 (5 bases each). V lost 6 bases to trimming and J lost 2 bases, with 18 bases between them. Germline values: CDR1 SEHNR, CDR2 FQNEAQ (reference sequence). The CDR3 consists of 16 residues. The CDR3 loop reads CASRRGHLTFTDTQYF. The CDR3 bases are TGTGCCAGCAGGAGGGGTCATCTAACCTTCACAGATACGCAGTATTTT.

This clonotype was counted at least ten times. The chain employs TRBV29-1 and TRBJ2-1; D unresolved. Germline V CDR1 and CDR2: SQVTM, ANQGSEA. CDR3 length: 17 residues. V dropped 4 bases and J dropped 4 bases, with 23 bases sitting between them. The CDR3 loop reads CSVGEGLGPTTYNEQFF. The CDR3 region has the DNA TGCAGCGTTGGAGAAGGCCTAGGGCCTACCACTTACAATGAGCAGTTCTTC.

The CDR3 nucleotides are TGCAGTGCTAGGGTCGGACATCAGCCCCAGCATTTT. Amino acids: CSARVGHQPQHF. The V gene is TRBV20-1, the J gene TRBJ1-5; D gene uncertain. The germline CDR1 and CDR2 sequences are DFQATT and SNEGSKA (reference sequence). The length of the CDR3 is 12 residues. Between the trimmed V and J ends, which lost 3 bases and 5 bases, there was a span of 8 bases.

The rearrangement links TRBV7-2 to TRBJ2-7, with 12 bases aligning to TRBD2. Per the germline V gene, CDR1 is SGHTA and CDR2 is FQGNSA. CDR3 size: 17 residues. Germline trimming cut 4 bases from V and 0 bases from J; bases unmatched to any gene: 7. The DNA for the CDR3 is TGTGCCAGCAGCTCAGGACTAGCGGGACCCAGCTCCTACGAGCAGTACTTC. Translation gives CASSSGLAGPSSYEQYF.

This clonotype was observed many times. The chain carries TRBV5-1 and TRBJ2-1; TRBD2 agrees at 8 bases. Trimming at V came to 0 bases and at J to 2 bases, leaving 7 bases not matched to a gene. The length of the CDR3 is 17 residues. The germline gives CDR1 SGHRS, CDR2 YFSETQ. CDR3 coding DNA: TGCGCCAGCAGCTTGGCTAAGACGGGACTAGCCTACAATGAGCAGTTCTTC. It codes for CASSLAKTGLAYNEQFF.